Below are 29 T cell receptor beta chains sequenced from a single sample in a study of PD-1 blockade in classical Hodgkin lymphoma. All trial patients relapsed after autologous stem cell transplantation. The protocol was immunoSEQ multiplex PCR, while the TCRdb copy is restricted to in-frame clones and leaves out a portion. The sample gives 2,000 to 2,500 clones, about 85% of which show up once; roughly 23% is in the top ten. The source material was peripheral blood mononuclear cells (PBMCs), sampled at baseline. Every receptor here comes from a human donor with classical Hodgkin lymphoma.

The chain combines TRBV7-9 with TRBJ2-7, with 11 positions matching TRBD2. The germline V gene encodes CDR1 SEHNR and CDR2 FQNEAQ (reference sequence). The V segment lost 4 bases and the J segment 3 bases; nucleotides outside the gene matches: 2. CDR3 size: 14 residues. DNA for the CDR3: TGTGCCAGCAGCTCGGGACTAGCGGTCTACGAGCAGTACTTC. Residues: CASSSGLAVYEQYF. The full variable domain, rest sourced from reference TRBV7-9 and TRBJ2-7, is DTGVSQNPRHKITKRGQNVTFRCDPISEHNRLYWYRQTLGQGPEFLTYFQNEAQLEKSRLLSDRFSAERPKGSFSTLEIQRTEQGDSAMYLCASSSGLAVYEQYFGPGTRLTVT.

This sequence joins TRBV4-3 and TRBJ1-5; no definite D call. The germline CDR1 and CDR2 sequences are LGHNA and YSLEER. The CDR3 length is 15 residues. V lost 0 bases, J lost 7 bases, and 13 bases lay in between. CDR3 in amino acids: CASSQDSGIGQPQHF. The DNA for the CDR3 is TGCGCCAGCAGCCAAGATTCCGGGATTGGACAGCCCCAGCATTTT.

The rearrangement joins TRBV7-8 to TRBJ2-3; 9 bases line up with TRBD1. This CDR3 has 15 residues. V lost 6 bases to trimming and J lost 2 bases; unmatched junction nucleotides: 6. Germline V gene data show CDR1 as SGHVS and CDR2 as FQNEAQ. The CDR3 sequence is CASRRGTGPTDTQYF. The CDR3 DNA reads TGTGCCAGCAGGAGAGGGACAGGGCCCACAGATACGCAGTATTTT.

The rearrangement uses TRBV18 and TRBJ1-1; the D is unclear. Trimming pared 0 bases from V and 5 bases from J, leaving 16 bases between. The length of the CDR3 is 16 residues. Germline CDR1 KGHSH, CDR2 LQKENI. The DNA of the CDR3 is TGTGCCAGCTCACCACCGAGACCCGGTCCGGGGACTGAAGCTTTCTTT. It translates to CASSPPRPGPGTEAFF. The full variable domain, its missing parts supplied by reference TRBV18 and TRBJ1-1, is NAGVMQNPRHLVRRRGQEARLRCSPMKGHSHVYWYRQLPEEGLKFMVYLQKENIIDESGMPKERFSAEFPKEGPSILRIQQVVRGDSAAYFCASSPPRPGPGTEAFFGQGTRLTVV.

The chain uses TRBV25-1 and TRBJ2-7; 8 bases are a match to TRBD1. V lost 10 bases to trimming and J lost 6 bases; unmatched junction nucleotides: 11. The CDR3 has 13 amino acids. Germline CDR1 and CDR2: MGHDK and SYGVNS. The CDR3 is CATGRTGIREQYF. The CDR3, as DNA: TGTGCCACCGGCCGGACAGGGATACGCGAGCAGTACTTC.

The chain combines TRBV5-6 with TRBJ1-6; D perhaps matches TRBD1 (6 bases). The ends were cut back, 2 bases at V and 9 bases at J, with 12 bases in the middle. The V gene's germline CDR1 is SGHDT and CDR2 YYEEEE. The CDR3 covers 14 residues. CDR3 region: CASSFQGFASPLHF. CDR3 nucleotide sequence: TGTGCCAGCAGCTTTCAGGGGTTTGCTTCACCCCTCCACTTT.

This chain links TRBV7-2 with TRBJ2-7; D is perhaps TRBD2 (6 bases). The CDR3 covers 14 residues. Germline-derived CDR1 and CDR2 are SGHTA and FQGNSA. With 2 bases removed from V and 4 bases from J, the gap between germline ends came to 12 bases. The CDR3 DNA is TGTGCCAGCAGCTTACCGGGACTCCCGTACGAGCAGTACTTC. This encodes CASSLPGLPYEQYF.

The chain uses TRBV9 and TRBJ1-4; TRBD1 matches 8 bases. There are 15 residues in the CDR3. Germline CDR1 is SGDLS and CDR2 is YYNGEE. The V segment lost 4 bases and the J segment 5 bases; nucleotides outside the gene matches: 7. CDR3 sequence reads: CASSTPQGGNEKLFF. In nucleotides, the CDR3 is TGTGCCAGCAGCACCCCACAGGGGGGGAATGAAAAACTGTTTTTT.

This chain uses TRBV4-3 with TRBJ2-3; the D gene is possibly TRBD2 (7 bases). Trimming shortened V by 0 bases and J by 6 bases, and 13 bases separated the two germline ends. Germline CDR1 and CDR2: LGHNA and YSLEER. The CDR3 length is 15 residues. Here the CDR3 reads CASSQEGGGRDTQYF. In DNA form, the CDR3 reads TGCGCCAGCAGCCAAGAAGGGGGGGGCCGGGATACGCAGTATTTT.

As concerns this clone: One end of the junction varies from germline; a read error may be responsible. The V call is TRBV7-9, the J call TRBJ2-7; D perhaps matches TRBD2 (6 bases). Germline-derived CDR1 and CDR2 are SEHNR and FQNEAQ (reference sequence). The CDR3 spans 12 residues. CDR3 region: CASSLALGSHWF. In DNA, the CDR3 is TGTGCCAGCAGCTTAGCGCTCGGGAGCCATTGGTTC. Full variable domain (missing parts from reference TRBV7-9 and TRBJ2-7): DTGVSQNPRHKITKRGQNVTFRCDPISEHNRLYWYRQTLGQGPEFLTYFQNEAQLEKSRLLSDRFSAERPKGSFSTLEIQRTEQGDSAMYLCASSLALGSHWFGPGTRLTVT.

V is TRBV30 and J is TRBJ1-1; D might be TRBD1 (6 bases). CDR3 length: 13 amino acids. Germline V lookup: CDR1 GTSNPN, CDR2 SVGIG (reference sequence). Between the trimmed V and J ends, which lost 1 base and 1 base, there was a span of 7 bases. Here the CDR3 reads CAWSGTANTEAFF. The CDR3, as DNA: TGTGCCTGGAGTGGGACAGCGAACACTGAAGCTTTCTTT.

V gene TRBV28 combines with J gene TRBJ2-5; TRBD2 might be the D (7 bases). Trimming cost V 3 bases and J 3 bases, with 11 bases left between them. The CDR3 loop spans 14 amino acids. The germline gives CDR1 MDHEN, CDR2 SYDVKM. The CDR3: CASSLEGGEETQYF. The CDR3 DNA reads TGTGCCAGCAGTTTGGAGGGGGGGGAAGAGACCCAGTACTTC.

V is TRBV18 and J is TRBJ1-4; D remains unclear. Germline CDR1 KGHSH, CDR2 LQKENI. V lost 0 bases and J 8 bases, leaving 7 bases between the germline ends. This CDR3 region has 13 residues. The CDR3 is CASSPPIYEKLFF. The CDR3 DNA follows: TGTGCCAGCTCACCACCGATCTACGAAAAACTGTTTTTT.

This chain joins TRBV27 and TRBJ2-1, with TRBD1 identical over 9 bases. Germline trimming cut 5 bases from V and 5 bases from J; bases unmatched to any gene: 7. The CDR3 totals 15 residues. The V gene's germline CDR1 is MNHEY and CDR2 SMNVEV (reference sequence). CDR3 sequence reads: CASSPRTGAHNEQFF. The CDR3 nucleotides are TGTGCCAGCAGTCCCCGGACAGGGGCACACAATGAGCAGTTCTTC.

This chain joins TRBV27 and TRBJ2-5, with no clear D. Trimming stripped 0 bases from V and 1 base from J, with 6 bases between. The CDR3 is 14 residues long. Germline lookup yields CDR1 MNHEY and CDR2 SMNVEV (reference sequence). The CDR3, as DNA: TGTGCCAGCAGTTTATCCTACGGCCAAGAGACCCAGTACTTC. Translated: CASSLSYGQETQYF.

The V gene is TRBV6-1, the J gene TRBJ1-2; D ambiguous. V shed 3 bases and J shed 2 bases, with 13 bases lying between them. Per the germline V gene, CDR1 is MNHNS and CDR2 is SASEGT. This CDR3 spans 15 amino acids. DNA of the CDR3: TGTGCCAGCAGTGAGGATCCGTGGGGAAACTATGGCTACACCTTC. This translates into CASSEDPWGNYGYTF.

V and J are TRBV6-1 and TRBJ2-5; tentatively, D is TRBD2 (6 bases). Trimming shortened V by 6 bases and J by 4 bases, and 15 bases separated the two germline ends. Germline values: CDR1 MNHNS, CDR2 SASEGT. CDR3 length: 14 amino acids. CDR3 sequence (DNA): TGTGCCAGCAGGAATAGCGGACGGGTAGAGACCCAGTACTTC. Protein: CASRNSGRVETQYF.

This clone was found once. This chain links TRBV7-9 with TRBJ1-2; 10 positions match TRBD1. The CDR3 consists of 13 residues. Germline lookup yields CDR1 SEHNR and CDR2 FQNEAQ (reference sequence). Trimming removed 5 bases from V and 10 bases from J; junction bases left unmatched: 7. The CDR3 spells CASSVGTGEPYTF. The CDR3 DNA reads TGTGCCAGCAGCGTCGGGACAGGGGAACCCTACACCTTC.

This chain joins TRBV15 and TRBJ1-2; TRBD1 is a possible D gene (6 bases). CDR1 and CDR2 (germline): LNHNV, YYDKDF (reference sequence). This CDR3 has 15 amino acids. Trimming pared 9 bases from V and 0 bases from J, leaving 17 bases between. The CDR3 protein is CATALDRSSNYGYTF. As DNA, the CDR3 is TGTGCCACAGCCCTCGACAGGAGCTCTAACTATGGCTACACCTTC. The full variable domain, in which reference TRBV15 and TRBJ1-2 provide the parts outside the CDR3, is DAMVIQNPRYQVTQFGKPVTLSCSQTLNHNVMYWYQQKSSQAPKLLFHYYDKDFNNEADTPDNFQSRRPNTSFCFLDIRSPGLGDTAMYLCATALDRSSNYGYTFGSGTRLTVV.

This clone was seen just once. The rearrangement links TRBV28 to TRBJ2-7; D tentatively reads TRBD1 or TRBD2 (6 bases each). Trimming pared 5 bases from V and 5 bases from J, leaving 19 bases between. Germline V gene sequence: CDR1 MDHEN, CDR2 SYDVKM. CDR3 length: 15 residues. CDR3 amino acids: CASSLPGPGEDEQYF. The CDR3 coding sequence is TGTGCCAGCAGTCTCCCTGGTCCAGGGGAGGACGAGCAGTACTTC.

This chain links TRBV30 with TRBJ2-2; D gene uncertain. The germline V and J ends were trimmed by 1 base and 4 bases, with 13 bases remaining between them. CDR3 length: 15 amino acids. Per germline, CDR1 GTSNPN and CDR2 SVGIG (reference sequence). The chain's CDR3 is CAWSGRRPLTGELFF. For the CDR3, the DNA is TGTGCCTGGAGTGGTCGGAGACCCCTCACCGGGGAGCTGTTTTTT.

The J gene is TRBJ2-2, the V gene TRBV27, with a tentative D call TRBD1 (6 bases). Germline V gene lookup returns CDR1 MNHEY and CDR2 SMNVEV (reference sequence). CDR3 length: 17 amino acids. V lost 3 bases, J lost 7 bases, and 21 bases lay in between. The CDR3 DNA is TGTGCCAGCAGTTTCCCCGGATCACACAGGGCGGGCGGGGAGCTGTTTTTT. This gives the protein CASSFPGSHRAGGELFF.

The DNA for the CDR3 is TGTGCCAGCAGTCTACAGGGTGGCAAAAACATTCAGTACTTC. Residues: CASSLQGGKNIQYF. The rearrangement joins TRBV2 to TRBJ2-4, with D possibly being TRBD1 (6 bases). Trimming cost V 5 bases and J 3 bases, with 11 bases left between them. The germline V gene has CDR1 SNHLY and CDR2 FYNNEI. This CDR3 is 14 amino acids long.

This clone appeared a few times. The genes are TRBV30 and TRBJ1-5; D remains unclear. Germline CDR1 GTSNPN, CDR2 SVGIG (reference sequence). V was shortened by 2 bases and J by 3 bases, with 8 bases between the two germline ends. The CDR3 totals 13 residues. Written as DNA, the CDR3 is TGTGCCTGGAGTTCAGGTCTCAATCAGCCCCAGCATTTT. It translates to CAWSSGLNQPQHF.

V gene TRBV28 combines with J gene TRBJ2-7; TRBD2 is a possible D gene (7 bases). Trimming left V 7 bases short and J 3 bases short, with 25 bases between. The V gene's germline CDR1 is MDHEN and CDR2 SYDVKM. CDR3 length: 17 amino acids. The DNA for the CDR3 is TGTGCCAGCACCACAAGCGGGACACCGTCATCCTACTACGAGCAGTACTTC. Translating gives CASTTSGTPSSYYEQYF. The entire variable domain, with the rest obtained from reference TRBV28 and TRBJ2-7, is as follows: DVKVTQSSRYLVKRTGEKVFLECVQDMDHENMFWYRQDPGLGLRLIYFSYDVKMKEKGDIPEGYSVSREKKERFSLILESASTNQTSMYLCASTTSGTPSSYYEQYFGPGTRLTVT.

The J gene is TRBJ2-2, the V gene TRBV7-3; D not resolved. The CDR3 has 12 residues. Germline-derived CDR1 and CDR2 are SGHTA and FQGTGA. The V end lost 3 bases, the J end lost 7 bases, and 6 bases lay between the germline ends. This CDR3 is CASSFPGGELFF. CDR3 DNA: TGTGCCAGCAGCTTCCCGGGCGGGGAGCTGTTTTTT.

CDR3 DNA sequence: TGTGCCAGTAGTATGGGGCTAGATCAGTTCTTC. Protein: CASSMGLDQFF. The rearrangement joins TRBV19 to TRBJ2-1; D perhaps matches TRBD1 (5 bases). CDR1 and CDR2 (germline): LNHDA, SQIVND (reference sequence). The V gene lost 3 bases and the J gene lost 13 bases, with 10 bases spanning the gap. The CDR3 has 11 residues.

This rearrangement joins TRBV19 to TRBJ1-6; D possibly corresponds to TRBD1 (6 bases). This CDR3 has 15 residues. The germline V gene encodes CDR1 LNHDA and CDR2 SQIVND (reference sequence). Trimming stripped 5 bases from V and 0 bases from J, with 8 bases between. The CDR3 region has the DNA TGTGCCAGTAGTGGAGGGGGCTCCTATAATTCACCCCTCCACTTT. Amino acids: CASSGGGSYNSPLHF.

In nucleotides, the CDR3 is TGTGCCACCAGCAGAGATCGTGGCCTCAATCAGCCCCAGCATTTT. This encodes CATSRDRGLNQPQHF. This chain connects TRBV15 to TRBJ1-5; D remains ambiguous. V was trimmed by 0 bases and J by 3 bases, leaving 9 bases between them. In germline, CDR1 is LNHNV, CDR2 YYDKDF (reference sequence). This CDR3 has 15 residues.